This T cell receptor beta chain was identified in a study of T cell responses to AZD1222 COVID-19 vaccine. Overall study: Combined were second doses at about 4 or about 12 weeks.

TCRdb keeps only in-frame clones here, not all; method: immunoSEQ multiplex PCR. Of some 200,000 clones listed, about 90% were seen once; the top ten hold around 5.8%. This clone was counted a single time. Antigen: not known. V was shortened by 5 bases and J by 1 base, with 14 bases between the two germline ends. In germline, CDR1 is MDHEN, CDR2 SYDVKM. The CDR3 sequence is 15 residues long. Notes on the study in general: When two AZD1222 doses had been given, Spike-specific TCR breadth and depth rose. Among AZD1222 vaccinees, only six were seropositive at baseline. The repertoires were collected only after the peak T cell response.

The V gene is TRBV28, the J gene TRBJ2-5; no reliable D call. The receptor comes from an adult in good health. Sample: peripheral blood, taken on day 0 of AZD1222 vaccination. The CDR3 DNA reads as TGTGCCAGCAGTGTCCTGGCTGCGGCCCAAGAGACCCAGTACTTC. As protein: CASSVLAAAQETQYF.